The clone carrying this T cell receptor beta chain was recorded many times. Its antigen remains unidentified. This record comes from a study of T cells in Graves' hyperthyroidism and ophthalmopathy. Findings and limits, study-wide: Ophthalmopathy was separated from stable hyperthyroidism by a 13 V-J model. Most clonotypes expanded in thyroid above 0.001 were likewise present in blood.

Template material for amplifying TCR beta CDR3 regions consisted of RNA transcripts. HTBI primers were used for first-round RT-PCR of the TCR CDR3. TCRdb independently ran MiXCR on the multiplex PCR reads; one entry per CDR3 protein. Here the sample spans fewer than 650,000 distinct CDR3 sequences, around 15% being singletons. Germline lookup yields CDR1 MNHEY and CDR2 SVGEGT. CDR3 length equals 14 residues. Trimming removed 2 bases from V and 3 bases from J, with 8 bases in between. The chain couples TRBV6-2 or TRBV6-3 to TRBJ2-1; D possibly matches TRBD1 or TRBD2 (5 bases each). Sequencing input: blood. This clonotype was sampled from a woman between 40 and 55 years old with Graves' hyperthyroidism. CDR3 sequence: CASSYGTIYNEQFF. The CDR3 nucleotides read TGTGCCAGCAGTTACGGGACCATCTACAATGAGCAGTTCTTC.